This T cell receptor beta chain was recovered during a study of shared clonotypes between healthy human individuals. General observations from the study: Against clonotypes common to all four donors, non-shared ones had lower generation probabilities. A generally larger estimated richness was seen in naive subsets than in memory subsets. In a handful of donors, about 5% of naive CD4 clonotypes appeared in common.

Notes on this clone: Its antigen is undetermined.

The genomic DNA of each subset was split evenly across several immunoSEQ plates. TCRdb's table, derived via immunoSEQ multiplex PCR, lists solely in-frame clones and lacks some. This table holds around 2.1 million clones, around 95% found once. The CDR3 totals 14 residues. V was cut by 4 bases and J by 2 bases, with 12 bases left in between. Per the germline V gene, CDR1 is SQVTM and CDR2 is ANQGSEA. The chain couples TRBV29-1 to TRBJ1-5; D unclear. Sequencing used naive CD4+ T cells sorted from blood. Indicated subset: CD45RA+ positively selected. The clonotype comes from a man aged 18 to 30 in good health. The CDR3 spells CSVGYGVGNQPQHF. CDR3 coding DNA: TGCAGCGTTGGATACGGGGTCGGCAATCAGCCCCAGCATTTT. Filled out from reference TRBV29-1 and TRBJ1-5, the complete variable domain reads SAVISQKPSRDICQRGTSLTIQCQVDSQVTMMFWYRQQPGQSLTLIATANQGSEATYESGFVIDKFPISRPNLTFSTLTVSNMSPEDSSIYLCSVGYGVGNQPQHFGDGTRLSIL.